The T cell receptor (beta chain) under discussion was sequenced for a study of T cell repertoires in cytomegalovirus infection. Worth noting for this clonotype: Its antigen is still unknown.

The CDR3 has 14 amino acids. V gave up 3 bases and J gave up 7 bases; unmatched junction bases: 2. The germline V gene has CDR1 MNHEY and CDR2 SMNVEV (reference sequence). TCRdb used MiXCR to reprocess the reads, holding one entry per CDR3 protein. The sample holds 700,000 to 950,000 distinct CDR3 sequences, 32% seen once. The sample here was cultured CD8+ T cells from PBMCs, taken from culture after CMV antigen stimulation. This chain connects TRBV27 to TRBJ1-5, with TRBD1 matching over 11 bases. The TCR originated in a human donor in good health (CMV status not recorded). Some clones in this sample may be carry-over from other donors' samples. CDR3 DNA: TGTGCCAGCAGTTTTGGGACAGGGGGACAGCCCCAGCATTTT. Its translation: CASSFGTGGQPQHF.